The 8 T cell receptor beta chains below come from one sample, sequenced in a study of T cells expressing NK-cell markers (dated by TCRdb to 2018 to 2020). Libraries came from 5' RACE. Sequencing used an Illumina HiSeq 2000. TCRdb reprocessed the reads into one record per CDR3 protein sequence, lacking DNA. The table for this sample lists 300,000 to 450,000 distinct CDR3 sequences. 5.2% of the sample lies in the top ten. Material: blood T cells: a sorted CD56 or NKG2C T cell subset, CD4+ or CD8+ T cells, or bulk PBMC T cells (not recorded which). The receptors were gathered from a man aged 18-70 years in good health.

The V gene is TRBV7-8, the J gene TRBJ1-2; checking the TCRdb D call of TRBD1 is not possible without DNA. CDR1 and CDR2 (germline): SGHVS, FQNEAQ. This CDR3 is built from 18 residues. The CDR3 region is CASSLAQGTGGANYGYTF.

The CDR3 spells CASGPRPAGIYEQYF. The chain combines TRBV6-1 with TRBJ2-7; TCRdb's D call, TRBD2, is unchecked because there is no DNA. Germline V gives CDR1 MNHNS, CDR2 SASEGT. The CDR3 sequence is 15 residues long.

The rearrangement links TRBV7-2 to TRBJ2-2. The CDR3 runs 15 residues. CDR1 is SGHTA, CDR2 FQGNSA, per germline. The CDR3 region is CASSLTVRLSGELFF.

V gene TRBV3-1 combines with J gene TRBJ2-2; the D call of TRBD1 rests on TCRdb alone, since no DNA is present to check it. Germline loops: CDR1 LGHDT, CDR2 YNNKEL (reference sequence). CDR3 length: 14 residues. CDR3 amino acids: CASSYRGMAGELFF.

The chain uses TRBV18 and TRBJ2-7; TCRdb indicates TRBD2, and absent DNA this call remains unverified. The CDR3 covers 15 residues. In germline, CDR1 is KGHSH, CDR2 LQKENI. The CDR3 spells CASSPVLAGTYEQYF.

The chain combines TRBV3-1 with TRBJ2-6; lacking DNA, the TRBD1 call made by TCRdb goes unchecked. This CDR3 region has 16 residues. Germline loops: CDR1 LGHDT, CDR2 YNNKEL (reference sequence). This CDR3 is CASSPTVNSGANVLTF.

The chain is built from TRBV20-1 and TRBJ2-1; there is no DNA to check the TCRdb D call of TRBD2. The germline gives CDR1 DFQATT, CDR2 SNEGSKA (reference sequence). The CDR3 covers 16 residues. This CDR3 reads CSGGLAGGSSYNEQFF.

The chain couples TRBV27 to TRBJ2-7; TCRdb calls TRBD2, which cannot be checked without DNA. In germline, CDR1 is MNHEY, CDR2 SMNVEV (reference sequence). The CDR3 has 15 residues. The CDR3 loop is CASRALGGGEYEQYF.